The clone carrying this T cell receptor beta chain was seen only a few times. Its antigen is not identified. The data belong to a study of vaccination effects on CD4 cells after COVID-19. TCRdb keeps only in-frame clones here, not all; method: immunoSEQ multiplex PCR. The table shows more than 60,000 clones, with roughly 74% occurring only once. Deletions cut 0 bases from V and 7 bases from J, with 22 bases between. The CDR3 covers 18 residues. Germline loops: CDR1 SGDLS, CDR2 YYNGEE. The authors isolated CD4+ T cells after around 9 days of culture. It was two doses of either the BNT162b2 or mRNA-1273 vaccine that participants received.

The V gene is TRBV9, the J gene TRBJ2-2, with D tentatively TRBD2 (6 bases). The sequence derives from a human donor who received a COVID-19 vaccine. The specimen comprised CD4+ T cells from PBMCs cultured without peptide, sampled after COVID-19 vaccination. The CDR3 DNA reads as TGTGCCAGCAGCGTAGCTCCTGTGGGAGGACCTACGGGCGGGGAGCTGTTTTTT. It encodes CASSVAPVGGPTGGELFF.